A selection of T cell receptor beta chains follows, all from one sample in a study of metastatic and nonmetastatic thyroid tumors. TCRdb re-analyzed the PCR reads using MiXCR. This sample carries over 55,000 clones, less than 30% of them seen once, and the ten largest clones take 15% to 20%. Specimen: blood. The source is a female donor with papillary thyroid cancer or a benign thyroid nodule (not recorded which). Some clones in this sample may be carry-over from other donors' samples. The CDR3 runs from the conserved cysteine through the conserved F or W. A D gene is named only where the DNA matches it firmly. Clone size appears in some rows only: once, few, many, or a class for an expanded clone.

clone_size	cdr3_length	v_call	d_call	j_call	cdr3_nt	cdr3_aa
.	14	TRBV27	.	TRBJ2-2	TGTGCCAGCAGTCAAAGACAACTCACCGGGGAGCTGTTTTTT	CASSQRQLTGELFF
few	16	TRBV28	TRBD2	TRBJ2-3	TGTGCCAGCAGTACCTGGACTAGCGGGATCCCAGATACGCAGTATTTT	CASSTWTSGIPDTQYF
once	14	TRBV20-1	TRBD1	TRBJ1-2	TGCAGTGCTAGCGCGCCAGGGGGCGACTATGGCTACACCTTC	CSASAPGGDYGYTF
.	14	TRBV6-5	.	TRBJ1-2	TGTGCCAGCAGTTACCGGCAGGGCAACTATGGCTACACCTTC	CASSYRQGNYGYTF
.	13	TRBV7-2	.	TRBJ2-1	TGTGCCAGCAGCTTAGCGGGGGGCAATGAGCAGTTCTTC	CASSLAGGNEQFF
.	16	TRBV5-1	.	TRBJ2-2	TGCGCCAGCAGCTTGCGGGGACCGGCGAACACCGGGGAGCTGTTTTTT	CASSLRGPANTGELFF
few	12	TRBV28	.	TRBJ1-5	TGTGCCAGCAGTGGGCAGGGGAGACCCCAGCATTTT	CASSGQGRPQHF
few	14	TRBV12-3/TRBV12-4	TRBD1	TRBJ1-2	TGTGCCAGCAGCATATCGACAGGGGGAGAAGGCTACACCTTC	CASSISTGGEGYTF
.	16	TRBV30	TRBD1	TRBJ2-7	TGTGCCTGGAGTGAGTCCCGACAGGGAAGGGCCTACGAGCAGTACTTC	CAWSESRQGRAYEQYF
many	15	TRBV6-5	.	TRBJ2-2	TGTGCCAGCAGTTACTCGTTCACAGGGACCGGGGAGCTGTTTTTT	CASSYSFTGTGELFF
medium-sized	13	TRBV6-1	.	TRBJ2-7	TGTGCCAGCAGTGACGACTCCCCCTACGAGCAGTACTTC	CASSDDSPYEQYF
few	15	TRBV6-1	.	TRBJ1-2	TGTGCCAGCAGTGAGACAGGACCTATGGGGGATGGCTACACCTTC	CASSETGPMGDGYTF
.	15	TRBV9	TRBD2	TRBJ2-3	TGTGCCAGCAGCCAAACCGGGACTAACACAGATACGCAGTATTTT	CASSQTGTNTDTQYF
.	13	TRBV30	.	TRBJ1-2	TGTGCCTGGAGGGTTACTACTAACTATGGCTACACCTTC	CAWRVTTNYGYTF
.	14	TRBV28	.	TRBJ1-1	TGTGCCGTCCACCAGTCGGGCGGGGGGACTGAAGCTTTCTTT	CAVHQSGGGTEAFF
once	15	TRBV5-5	.	TRBJ2-1	TGTGCCAGCAGCTCCCTAGGGGCCTCCTACAATGAGCAGTTCTTC	CASSSLGASYNEQFF
.	11	TRBV6-1	.	TRBJ2-3	TGTGCCAGCACATTACGAGATACGCAGTATTTT	CASTLRDTQYF
few	18	TRBV7-4	.	TRBJ1-5	TGTGCCAGCAGCTTCTCCCAGGTGCGGAGGGGACTAATTCAGCCCCAGCATTTT	CASSFSQVRRGLIQPQHF
.	14	TRBV7-2	TRBD2	TRBJ2-7	TGTGCCAGCAGCTTCGGGGGGGCTGAAGACGAGCAGTACTTC	CASSFGGAEDEQYF
.	15	TRBV5-1	.	TRBJ2-2	TGCGCCAGCAGCCTGGACACCTCGAACACCGGGGAGCTGTTTTTT	CASSLDTSNTGELFF
few	15	TRBV11-2	TRBD1	TRBJ2-1	TGTGCCAGCAGTACCGACAGGGGATCCTACAATGAGCAGTTCTTC	CASSTDRGSYNEQFF
few	12	TRBV7-3	TRBD1	TRBJ1-2	TGTGCCAGAGGGGGCGCGAATTATGGCTACACCTTC	CARGGANYGYTF
.	13	TRBV10-2	.	TRBJ2-1	TGCGCCAGCAGGGGGGGATTCCTTGCTGAGCAGTTCTTC	CASRGGFLAEQFF
.	14	TRBV12-3/TRBV12-4	TRBD1	TRBJ2-7	TGTGCCAGCACCGCGGGGACAGGGGCCTACGAGCAGTACTTC	CASTAGTGAYEQYF
.	16	TRBV20-1	TRBD2	TRBJ2-7	TGCAGTGCTAGAGATCTCCAGCGGGGGGAGGGTCCCGAGCAGTACTTC	CSARDLQRGEGPEQYF
.	18	TRBV6-5	.	TRBJ1-1	TGTGCCAGCAGTTACCTTGGTCGGGGCGGGCATTTTGGCACTGAAGCTTTCTTT	CASSYLGRGGHFGTEAFF
.	14	TRBV28	.	TRBJ1-2	TGTGCCATAAGGCGGCCTTTAAACAACTATGGCTACACCTTC	CAIRRPLNNYGYTF
.	14	TRBV7-2	TRBD1	TRBJ1-2	TGTGCCAGCAGCGGTCAGGGACAGTACTATGGCTACACCTTC	CASSGQGQYYGYTF
.	14	TRBV20-1	.	TRBJ1-2	TGCAGTGCTCAGGACCGGGGTTTGGACTATGGCTACACCTTC	CSAQDRGLDYGYTF
medium-sized	13	TRBV12-3/TRBV12-4	.	TRBJ2-7	TGTGCCAGCAGCCTCAGGGGCATCTACGAGCAGTACTTC	CASSLRGIYEQYF
few	13	TRBV5-1	.	TRBJ2-2	TGCGCCAGCAGCTTGGCCACGGGCCGGGAGCTGTTTTTT	CASSLATGRELFF
.	13	TRBV2	TRBD1	TRBJ2-3	TGTGCCAGCCGGACAGGGGGTACAGATACGCAGTATTTT	CASRTGGTDTQYF
.	19	TRBV19	TRBD2	TRBJ2-5	TGTGCCAGTAGTATAAGGGGACTAGCGGGGGGCCCGTGGCAAGAGACCCAGTACTTC	CASSIRGLAGGPWQETQYF
few	13	TRBV6-2/TRBV6-3	.	TRBJ2-2	TGTGCCAGCAGCCGAAGACAAGCCGGGGAGCTGTTTTTT	CASSRRQAGELFF
.	14	TRBV7-2	.	TRBJ2-7	TGTGCCAGCAGCTTATCCCAGGCCTCCTACGAGCAGTACTTC	CASSLSQASYEQYF
.	15	TRBV6-5	.	TRBJ2-2	TGTGCCAGCAGTTACTCGAGTCAGGGTCCCGGGGAGCTGTTTTTC	CASSYSSQGPGELFF
.	15	TRBV28	TRBD2	TRBJ2-1	TGTGCCAGCAGTGCCGGAGGGACTAGCAGCAATGAGCAGTTCTTC	CASSAGGTSSNEQFF
.	14	TRBV7-6	.	TRBJ2-5	TGTGCCAGCAGCAGGTGGGGGGGCTCGGAGACCCAGTACTTC	CASSRWGGSETQYF